Following are 16 T cell receptor beta chains from one sample sequenced in a study of blood T cell repertoires in COVID-19. Clones were sequenced by immunoSEQ multiplex PCR, and TCRdb holds only the in-frame ones, with some missing. The sample has about 140,000 clones, roughly 84% seen once. Input material: peripheral blood. The receptors here all came from a man aged 25 to 45 with COVID-19, enrolled during active disease.

The chain links TRBV18 to TRBJ2-7, with a possible D match to TRBD1 (6 bases). CDR1 and CDR2 (germline): KGHSH, LQKENI. Trimming removed 6 bases from V and 6 bases from J, with 12 bases in between. The CDR3 sequence is 12 residues long. As DNA, the CDR3 is TGTGCCAGCTCTCCGGACAGTCGCGAGCAGTACTTC. Residues: CASSPDSREQYF.

The J gene is TRBJ1-2, the V gene TRBV21-1; the table's D call, TRBD1, was not checked against the DNA. TRBV21-1 is a recognized pseudogene. This CDR3 comprises 14 residues. The CDR3 is CASSLQTGQASYTF. CDR3 bases: TGTGCCAGCAGCCTACAGACAGGACAGGCAAGCTACACCTTC.

The table lists this clone with a count of one. The chain carries TRBV28 and TRBJ2-7; D is possibly TRBD2 (6 bases). The V gene lost 3 bases and the J gene lost 0 bases, with 15 bases spanning the gap. The CDR3 runs to 16 residues. The germline gives CDR1 MDHEN, CDR2 SYDVKM. The CDR3 here is CASSLFAGRSSYEQYF. CDR3 DNA sequence: TGTGCCAGCAGTTTGTTTGCGGGGCGTAGCTCCTACGAGCAGTACTTC.

The chain joins TRBV5-4 to TRBJ2-1; 11 nucleotides align to TRBD2. The germline V gene has CDR1 SGHNT and CDR2 YYREEE (reference sequence). Trimming at V came to 2 bases and at J to 7 bases, leaving 5 bases not matched to a gene. This CDR3 region has 15 residues. The CDR3 loop reads CASSFGLAGGNEQFF. The CDR3 DNA follows: TGTGCCAGCAGCTTTGGGCTAGCGGGAGGTAATGAGCAGTTCTTC.

The chain couples TRBV7-2 to TRBJ1-1, with a tentative D call TRBD1 (5 bases). Per germline, CDR1 SGHTA and CDR2 FQGNSA. Trimming left V 5 bases short and J 1 base short, with 8 bases between. CDR3 length: 13 amino acids. Here the CDR3 DNA reads TGTGCCAGCAGCCAGGACACGAACACTGAAGCTTTCTTT. Its translation: CASSQDTNTEAFF.

This chain joins TRBV15 and TRBJ1-6; a possible D gene is TRBD1 (6 bases). V was shortened by 0 bases and J by 7 bases, with 10 bases between the two germline ends. CDR1 LNHNV and CDR2 YYDKDF come from the germline V gene (reference sequence). This CDR3 comprises 15 residues. The DNA for the CDR3 is TGTGCCACCAGCAGAGATGGGCAGGGGAATTCACCCCTCCACTTT. It specifies CATSRDGQGNSPLHF.

The V gene is TRBV5-8, the J gene TRBJ2-7; 11 nucleotides match TRBD2. This CDR3 contains 15 residues. V was pared by 4 bases and J by 6 bases, with 9 bases of the junction left unmatched. Germline V gives CDR1 SGHTS, CDR2 YDEGEE. CDR3 nucleotide sequence: TGTGCCAGCAGCGGGGAACTAGCGGGAGCACGCGAGCAGTACTTC. This gives the protein CASSGELAGAREQYF. Complete variable domain (other parts from reference TRBV5-8 and TRBJ2-7): EAGVTQSPTHLIKTRGQQATLRCSPISGHTSVYWYQQALGLGLQFLLWYDEGEERNRGNFPPRFSGRQFPNYSSELNVNALELEDSALYLCASSGELAGAREQYFGPGTRLTVT.

This clone was observed a handful of times. The rearrangement uses TRBV20-1 and TRBJ2-7, with D unclear. The CDR3 is 12 amino acids. V lost 4 bases and J lost 5, with 12 bases in between. The germline gives CDR1 DFQATT, CDR2 SNEGSKA (reference sequence). CDR3 residues: CSATDPEDEQYF. The CDR3 nucleotides are TGCAGTGCTACTGACCCAGAGGACGAGCAGTACTTC.

The rearrangement uses TRBV7-9 and TRBJ2-5; 9 positions match TRBD1. Germline CDR1 and CDR2: SEHNR and FQNEAQ (reference sequence). This CDR3 is built from 16 residues. V lost 7 bases to trimming and J lost 1 base; unmatched junction nucleotides: 10. CDR3 DNA: TGTGCCAGCATCATACCGGGACAGGGAACCCAAGAGACCCAGTACTTC. This sequence encodes CASIIPGQGTQETQYF. Filled out from reference TRBV7-9 and TRBJ2-5, the complete variable domain reads DTGVSQNPRHKITKRGQNVTFRCDPISEHNRLYWYRQTLGQGPEFLTYFQNEAQLEKSRLLSDRFSAERPKGSFSTLEIQRTEQGDSAMYLCASIIPGQGTQETQYFGPGTRLLVL.

The CDR3 DNA follows: TGTGCCAGCAGCCACGGACAGGGGGCCTACGAGCAGTACTTC. The encoded protein is CASSHGQGAYEQYF. This chain joins TRBV11-3 and TRBJ2-7, with 10 bases aligning to TRBD1. The CDR3 length is 14 residues. Germline CDR1 SGHNT, CDR2 YENEEA. J lost 2 bases, V lost 5 bases, and 3 bases had no gene match.

The V call is TRBV7-9, the J call TRBJ1-5; D is perhaps TRBD1 (5 bases). The V end lost 5 bases, the J end lost 0 bases, and 11 bases lay between the germline ends. Germline V CDR1 and CDR2: SEHNR, FQNEAQ (reference sequence). The CDR3 is 15 amino acids. The CDR3 DNA reads TGTGCCAGCAGCGTAAGTGGGGCTAGCAATCAGCCCCAGCATTTT. It specifies CASSVSGASNQPQHF.

The J gene is TRBJ2-7, the V gene TRBV28, with a weak D call TRBD1 (5 bases). The V end lost 2 bases, the J end lost 1 base, and 15 bases lay between the germline ends. This CDR3 region has 16 residues. Germline CDR1 reads MDHEN; CDR2 reads SYDVKM. The CDR3 nucleotides are TGTGCCAGCAGTTTACTCGGTTGGGGCGGATCCTACGAGCAGTACTTC. Translation: CASSLLGWGGSYEQYF.

This chain connects TRBV14 to TRBJ1-3, with D unclear. Per the germline V gene, CDR1 is SGHDN and CDR2 is FVKESK. V was cut by 5 bases and J by 4 bases, with 9 bases left in between. The CDR3 extends over 13 amino acids. CDR3 residues: CASSADLGNTIYF. CDR3 sequence (DNA): TGTGCCAGCAGCGCCGACTTGGGAAACACCATATATTTT.

This rearrangement joins TRBV28 to TRBJ1-2, with TRBD1 matching over 7 bases. The trim removed 5 bases at V and 3 bases at J, leaving 9 bases unmatched. Germline CDR1 reads MDHEN; CDR2 reads SYDVKM. The CDR3 has 15 amino acids. The CDR3 spells CASSPGTDRHYGYTF. The CDR3 DNA is TGTGCCAGCAGTCCCGGGACAGATCGCCACTATGGCTACACCTTC.

The chain couples TRBV15 to TRBJ2-7; TRBD1 matches 7 bases. The V gene's germline CDR1 is LNHNV and CDR2 YYDKDF (reference sequence). The CDR3 is made up of 15 amino acids. V was clipped by 0 bases and J by 3 bases; unmatched bases: 5. CDR3 sequence reads: CATSRDLGQSYEQYF. For the CDR3, the DNA is TGTGCCACCAGCAGAGATTTGGGACAGAGCTACGAGCAGTACTTC.

This clone showed up just once. The chain links TRBV18 to TRBJ2-7, with D maybe TRBD1 (6 bases). This CDR3 region has 13 residues. V was cut by 6 bases and J by 3 bases, with 12 bases left in between. CDR1 KGHSH and CDR2 LQKENI come from the germline V gene. The CDR3 region is CASSPGTNYEQYF. The DNA of the CDR3 is TGTGCCAGCTCTCCCGGGACAAACTACGAGCAGTACTTC.